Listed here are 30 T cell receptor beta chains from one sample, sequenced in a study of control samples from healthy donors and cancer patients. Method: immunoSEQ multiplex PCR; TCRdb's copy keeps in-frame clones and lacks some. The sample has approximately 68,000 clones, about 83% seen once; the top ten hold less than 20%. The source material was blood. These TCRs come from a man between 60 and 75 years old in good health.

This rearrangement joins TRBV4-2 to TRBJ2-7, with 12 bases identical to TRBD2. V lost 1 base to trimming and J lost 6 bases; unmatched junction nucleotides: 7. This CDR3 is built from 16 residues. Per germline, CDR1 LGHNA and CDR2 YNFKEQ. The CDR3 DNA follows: TGTGCCAGCAGCCAAGGAGGGACTAGCGGGTTTAGCGAGCAGTACTTC. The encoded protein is CASSQGGTSGFSEQYF.

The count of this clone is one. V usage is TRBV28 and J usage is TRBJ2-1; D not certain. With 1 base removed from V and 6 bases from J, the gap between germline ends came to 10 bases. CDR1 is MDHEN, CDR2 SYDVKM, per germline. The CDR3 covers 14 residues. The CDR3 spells CASSLYVESNEQFF. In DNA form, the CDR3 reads TGTGCCAGCAGTTTATACGTCGAGTCCAATGAGCAGTTCTTC.

The CDR3 nucleotides read TGTGCCAGCAGTGAAAAACTAGCGGGGGGCACCGGGGAGCTGTTTTTT. As protein: CASSEKLAGGTGELFF. This rearrangement joins TRBV6-1 to TRBJ2-2; TRBD2 aligns across 12 bases. The CDR3 sequence is 16 residues long. CDR1 and CDR2 from the germline V gene are MNHNS and SASEGT. J was trimmed by 4 bases and V by 2 bases; bases with no gene match: 2.

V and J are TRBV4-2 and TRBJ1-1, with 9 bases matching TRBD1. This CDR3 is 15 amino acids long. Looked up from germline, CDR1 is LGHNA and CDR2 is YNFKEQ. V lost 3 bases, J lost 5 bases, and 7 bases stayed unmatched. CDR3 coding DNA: TGTGCCAGCAGCCAGCCACAGGGGGCGAGGACTGAAGCTTTCTTT. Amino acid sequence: CASSQPQGARTEAFF.

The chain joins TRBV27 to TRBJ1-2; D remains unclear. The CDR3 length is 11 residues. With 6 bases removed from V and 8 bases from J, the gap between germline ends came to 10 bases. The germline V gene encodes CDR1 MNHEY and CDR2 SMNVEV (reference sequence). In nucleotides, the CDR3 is TGTGCCAGCAGCCGGTCATGGGGCTACACCTTC. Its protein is CASSRSWGYTF.

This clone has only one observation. The chain's CDR3 is CASRTTGGLSYNEQFF. The DNA for the CDR3 is TGTGCCAGCAGGACGACAGGGGGACTCTCCTACAATGAGCAGTTCTTC. This sequence joins TRBV5-4 and TRBJ2-1; 9 positions agree with TRBD1. J lost 0 bases, V lost 5 bases, and 6 bases had no gene match. The CDR3 is made up of 16 amino acids. Per the germline V gene, CDR1 is SGHNT and CDR2 is YYREEE (reference sequence).

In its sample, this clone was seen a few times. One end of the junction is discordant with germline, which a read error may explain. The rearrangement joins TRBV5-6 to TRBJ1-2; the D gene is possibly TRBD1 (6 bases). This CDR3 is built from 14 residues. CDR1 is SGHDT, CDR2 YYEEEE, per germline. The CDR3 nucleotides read TGTGCCAGCAGTTTGGTTGGACAGACCTATGGCTACACCTTC. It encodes CASSLVGQTYGYTF.

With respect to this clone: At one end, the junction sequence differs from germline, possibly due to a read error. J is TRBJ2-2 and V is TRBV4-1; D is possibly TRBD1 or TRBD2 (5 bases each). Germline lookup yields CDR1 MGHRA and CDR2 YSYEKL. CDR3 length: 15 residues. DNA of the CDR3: TGCGCCAGCAGCCAAGTAGAGGGGAACGCCGGGGAGCTGTTTTTT. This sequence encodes CASSQVEGNAGELFF.

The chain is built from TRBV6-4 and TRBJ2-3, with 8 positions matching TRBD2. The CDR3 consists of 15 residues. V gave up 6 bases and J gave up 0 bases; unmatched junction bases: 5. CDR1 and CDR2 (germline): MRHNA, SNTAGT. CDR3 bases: TGTGCCAGCAGCACTAGCGGCCTTAGCACAGATACGCAGTATTTT. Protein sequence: CASSTSGLSTDTQYF.

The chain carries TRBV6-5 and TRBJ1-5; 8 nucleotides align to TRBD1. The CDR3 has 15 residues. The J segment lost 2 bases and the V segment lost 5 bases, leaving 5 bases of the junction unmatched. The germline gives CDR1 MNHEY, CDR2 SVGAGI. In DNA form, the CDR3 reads TGTGCCAGCAGTACCGACAGGGGAGGCAATCAGCCCCAGCATTTT. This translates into CASSTDRGGNQPQHF.

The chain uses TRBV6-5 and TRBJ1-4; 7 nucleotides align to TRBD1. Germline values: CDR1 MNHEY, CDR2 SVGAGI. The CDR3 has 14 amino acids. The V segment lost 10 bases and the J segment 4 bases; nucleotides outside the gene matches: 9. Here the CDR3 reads CATEGGGGNEKLFF. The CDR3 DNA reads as TGTGCCACGGAAGGGGGCGGTGGTAATGAAAAACTGTTTTTT.

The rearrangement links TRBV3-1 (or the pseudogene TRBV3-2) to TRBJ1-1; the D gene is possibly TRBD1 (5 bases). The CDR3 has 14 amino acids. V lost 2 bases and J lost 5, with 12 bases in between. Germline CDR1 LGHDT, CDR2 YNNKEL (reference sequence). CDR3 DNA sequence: TGTGCCAGCAGCCAATCGGGGGGATCTACTGAAGCTTTCTTT. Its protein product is CASSQSGGSTEAFF.

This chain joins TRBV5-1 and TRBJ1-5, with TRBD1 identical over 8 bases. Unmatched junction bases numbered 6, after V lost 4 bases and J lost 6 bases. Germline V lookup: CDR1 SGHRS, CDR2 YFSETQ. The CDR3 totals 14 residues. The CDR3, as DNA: TGCGCCAGCAGCCCAGGACAGGGTGGTCAGCCCCAGCATTTT. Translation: CASSPGQGGQPQHF.

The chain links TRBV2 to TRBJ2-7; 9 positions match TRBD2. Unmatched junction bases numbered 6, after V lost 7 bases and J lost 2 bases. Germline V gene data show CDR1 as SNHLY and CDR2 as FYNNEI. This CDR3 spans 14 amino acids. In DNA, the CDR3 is TGTGCCAGCATGTTCCTAGCGGGAACCTACGAGCAGTACTTC. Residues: CASMFLAGTYEQYF.

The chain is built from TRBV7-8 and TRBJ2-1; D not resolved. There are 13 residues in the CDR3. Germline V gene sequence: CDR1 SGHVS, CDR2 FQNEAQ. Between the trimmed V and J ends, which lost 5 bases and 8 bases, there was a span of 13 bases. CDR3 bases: TGTGCCAGCAGCCGAATCCCTAGTTATGAGCAGTTCTTC. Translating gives CASSRIPSYEQFF. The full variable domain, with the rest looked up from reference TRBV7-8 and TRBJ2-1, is GAGVSQSPRYKVAKRGQDVALRCDPISGHVSLFWYQQALGQGPEFLTYFQNEAQLDKSGLPSDRFFAERPEGSVSTLKIQRTQQEDSAVYLCASSRIPSYEQFFGPGTRLTVL.

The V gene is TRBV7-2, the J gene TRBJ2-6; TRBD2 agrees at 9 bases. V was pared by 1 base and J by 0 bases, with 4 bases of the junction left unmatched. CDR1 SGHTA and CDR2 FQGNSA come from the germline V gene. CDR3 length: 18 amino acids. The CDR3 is CASSLGPAGGSGANVLTF. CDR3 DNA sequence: TGTGCCAGCAGCTTAGGTCCAGCGGGAGGCTCTGGGGCCAACGTCCTGACTTTC.

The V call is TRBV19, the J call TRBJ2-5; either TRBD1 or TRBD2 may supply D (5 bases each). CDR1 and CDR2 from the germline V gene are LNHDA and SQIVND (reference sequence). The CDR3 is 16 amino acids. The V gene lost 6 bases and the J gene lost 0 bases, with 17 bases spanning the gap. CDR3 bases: TGTGCCAGTAGGAAAAGGGGACGCTCAGACCAAGAGACCCAGTACTTC. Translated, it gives CASRKRGRSDQETQYF.

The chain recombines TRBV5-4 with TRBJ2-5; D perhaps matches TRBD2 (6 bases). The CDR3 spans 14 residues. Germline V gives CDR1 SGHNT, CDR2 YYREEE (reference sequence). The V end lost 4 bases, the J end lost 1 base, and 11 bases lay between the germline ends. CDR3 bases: TGTGCCAGCAGCCATGCGGGGATCCAAGAGACCCAGTACTTC. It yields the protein CASSHAGIQETQYF.

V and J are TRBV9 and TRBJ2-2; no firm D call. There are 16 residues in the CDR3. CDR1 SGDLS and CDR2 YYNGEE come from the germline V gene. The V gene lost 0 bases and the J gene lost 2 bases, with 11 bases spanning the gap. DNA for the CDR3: TGTGCCAGCAGCGTAGAGGCAGCCGTTAACACCGGGGAGCTGTTTTTT. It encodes CASSVEAAVNTGELFF.

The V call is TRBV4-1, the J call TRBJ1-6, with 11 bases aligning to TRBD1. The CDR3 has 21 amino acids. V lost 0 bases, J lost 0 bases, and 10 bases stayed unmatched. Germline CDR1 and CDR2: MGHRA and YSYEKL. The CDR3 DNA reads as TGCGCCAGCAGCCAAGATCGTCCCCGGGACAGGGGGAGCTCCTATAATTCACCCCTCCACTTT. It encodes CASSQDRPRDRGSSYNSPLHF.

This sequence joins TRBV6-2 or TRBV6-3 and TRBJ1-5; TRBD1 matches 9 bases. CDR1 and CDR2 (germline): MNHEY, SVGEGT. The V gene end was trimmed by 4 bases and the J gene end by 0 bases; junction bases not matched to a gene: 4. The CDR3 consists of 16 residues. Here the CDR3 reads CASSSTTGGSNQPQHF. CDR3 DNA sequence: TGTGCCAGCAGTTCAACGACAGGGGGTAGCAATCAGCCCCAGCATTTT.

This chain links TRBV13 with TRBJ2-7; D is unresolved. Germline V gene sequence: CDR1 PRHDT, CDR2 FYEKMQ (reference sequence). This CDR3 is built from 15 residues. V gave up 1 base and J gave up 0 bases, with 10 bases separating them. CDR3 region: CASSLAAHSSYEQYF. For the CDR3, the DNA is TGTGCCAGCAGCTTAGCGGCGCATAGCTCCTACGAGCAGTACTTC.

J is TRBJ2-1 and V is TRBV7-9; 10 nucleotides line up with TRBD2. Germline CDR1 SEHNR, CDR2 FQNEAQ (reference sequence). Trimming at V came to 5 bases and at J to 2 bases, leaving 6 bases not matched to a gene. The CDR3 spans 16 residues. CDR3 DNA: TGTGCCAGCAGCGGTAGCGGGAGGCCCCCCTACAATGAGCAGTTCTTC. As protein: CASSGSGRPPYNEQFF.

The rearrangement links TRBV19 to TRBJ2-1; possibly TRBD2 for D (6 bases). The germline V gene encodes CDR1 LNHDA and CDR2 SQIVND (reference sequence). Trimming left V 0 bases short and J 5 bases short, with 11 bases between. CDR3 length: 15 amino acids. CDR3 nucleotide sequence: TGTGCCAGTAGTATAGAGGGACTTCGCAACAATGAGCAGTTCTTC. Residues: CASSIEGLRNNEQFF.

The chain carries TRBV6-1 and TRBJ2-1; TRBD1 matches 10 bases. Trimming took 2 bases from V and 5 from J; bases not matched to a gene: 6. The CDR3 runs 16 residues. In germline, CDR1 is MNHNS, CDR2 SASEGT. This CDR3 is CASSERRTGGNNEQFF. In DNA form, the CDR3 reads TGTGCCAGCAGTGAACGGAGGACAGGGGGAAACAATGAGCAGTTCTTC.

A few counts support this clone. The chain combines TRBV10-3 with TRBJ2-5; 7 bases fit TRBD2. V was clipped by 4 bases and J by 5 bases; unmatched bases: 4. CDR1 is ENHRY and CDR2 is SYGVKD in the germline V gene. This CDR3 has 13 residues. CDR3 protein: CAISVGEGETQYF. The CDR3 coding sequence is TGTGCCATCAGTGTAGGGGAGGGGGAGACCCAGTACTTC.

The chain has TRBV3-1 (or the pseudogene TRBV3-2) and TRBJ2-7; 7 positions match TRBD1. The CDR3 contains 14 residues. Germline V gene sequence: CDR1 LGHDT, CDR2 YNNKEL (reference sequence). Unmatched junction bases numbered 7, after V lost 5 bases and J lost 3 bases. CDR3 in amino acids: CASSYGQASYEQYF. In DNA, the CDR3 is TGTGCCAGCAGCTATGGACAGGCGAGCTACGAGCAGTACTTC.

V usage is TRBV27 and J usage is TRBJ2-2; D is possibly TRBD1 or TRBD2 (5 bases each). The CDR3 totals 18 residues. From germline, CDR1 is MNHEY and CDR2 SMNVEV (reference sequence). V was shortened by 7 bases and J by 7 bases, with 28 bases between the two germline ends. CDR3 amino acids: CASTSRLLRRGAGGELFF. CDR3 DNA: TGTGCCAGCACCAGCCGTTTACTGCGACGAGGGGCCGGCGGGGAGCTGTTTTTT.

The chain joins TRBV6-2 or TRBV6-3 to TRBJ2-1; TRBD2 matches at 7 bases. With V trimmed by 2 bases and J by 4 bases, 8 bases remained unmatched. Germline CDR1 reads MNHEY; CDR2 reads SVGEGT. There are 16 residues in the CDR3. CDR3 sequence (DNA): TGTGCCAGCAGTTACAAGTGGGAGGGAGGGTACAATGAGCAGTTCTTC. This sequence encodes CASSYKWEGGYNEQFF.

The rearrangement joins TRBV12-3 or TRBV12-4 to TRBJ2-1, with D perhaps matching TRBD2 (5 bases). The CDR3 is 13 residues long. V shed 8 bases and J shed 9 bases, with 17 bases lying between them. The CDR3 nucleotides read TGTGCCAGCTCTGAGGGCGACAATGTTGAGCAGTTCTTC. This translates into CASSEGDNVEQFF.